The source of this T cell receptor beta chain is a study of blood T cell repertoires in COVID-19. At the level of the study: Whether acute or convalescent, the COVID-19 samples came from the United States, Italy and Spain. From T cells, B-cell-depleted T cells, or PBMCs came the material, which was cDNA or gDNA.

This clone was picked up one time. The germline V gene has CDR1 SGHNT and CDR2 YYREEE (reference sequence). CDR3 length equals 16 residues. The V end lost 0 bases, the J end lost 5 bases, and 14 bases lay between the germline ends. TCRdb's copy holds only in-frame clones and misses some; the assay was immunoSEQ multiplex PCR. The table records 150,000 to 200,000 clones, 80% of them present only once. The sequence derives from a woman aged 55-70 years who had recovered from COVID-19. The source material was PBMCs or T cells enriched from blood (not recorded which). This sequence joins TRBV5-4 and TRBJ2-2; TRBD2 is a possible D gene (6 bases). The CDR3 here is CASSLVGGAVTGELFF. CDR3 DNA sequence: TGTGCCAGCAGCTTGGTTGGCGGGGCAGTAACCGGGGAGCTGTTTTTT.